Listed below are T cell receptor beta chains from one sample, sequenced in a study of cytomegalovirus exposure and HLA in healthy donors. Generated by immunoSEQ multiplex PCR, the TCRdb table keeps only in-frame clones and is missing some. The sample comprises about 170,000 clones, approximately 71% of which are singletons, and about 1.6% rests with the top ten. The sample taken for sequencing was PBMCs. The receptors here all came from a girl aged 10 to 17 in good health and CMV-seronegative. Both conserved end residues are trimmed from each CDR3. Fields, in order: V gene, CDR3 protein.

V gene: TRBV5-1; CDR3 protein: ASSLIGQGREKLF
V gene: TRBV6-5; CDR3 protein: ASSLTGTGNVLT
V gene: TRBV11-2; CDR3 protein: ASSSGQVKLSGANVLT
V gene: TRBV2; CDR3 protein: ASNSRDRRDYEQY
V gene: TRBV4-1; CDR3 protein: ASSQAGQGFYEQY
V gene: TRBV9; CDR3 protein: ASSEGTGRRDIQY
V gene: TRBV2; CDR3 protein: ASSEGTRTGYNSPLH
V gene: TRBV6-6; CDR3 protein: ASSWASGVGTGELF
V gene: TRBV6-5; CDR3 protein: ASSSSRGVQETQY
V gene: TRBV5-1; CDR3 protein: ASSRGQGNTGELF
V gene: TRBV2; CDR3 protein: AGGEDTEAF
V gene: TRBV5-1; CDR3 protein: ASRWTSGDNEQF
V gene: TRBV5-4; CDR3 protein: ASSWGQGGDTEAF
V gene: TRBV19; CDR3 protein: ASSKRRGGNTDTQY
V gene: TRBV27; CDR3 protein: ASSWLAGMNTGELF
V gene: TRBV2; CDR3 protein: ASNEEEDTQY
V gene: TRBV2; CDR3 protein: ASIREEGGNYGYT
V gene: TRBV5-1; CDR3 protein: ASSSPWGRGRADTQY
V gene: TRBV19; CDR3 protein: ASSPAVGQGLYQPQH
V gene: TRBV5-4; CDR3 protein: ASSPGQSKPY
V gene: TRBV7-9; CDR3 protein: ASSYRGGQGYT
V gene: TRBV19; CDR3 protein: ASSMGQRPYPGSSTDTQY
V gene: TRBV5-1; CDR3 protein: ASSPQGGGNQPQH
V gene: TRBV6-1; CDR3 protein: ASSEGRAEAF
V gene: TRBV7-3; CDR3 protein: ASSLSPDSSYEQY
V gene: TRBV7-9; CDR3 protein: ASSETGSSYNEQF
V gene: TRBV5-1; CDR3 protein: ASRRGPNTEAF
V gene: TRBV13; CDR3 protein: ASSLSGTSGASQY
V gene: TRBV29-1; CDR3 protein: SVGEQGGNQPQH
V gene: TRBV7-8; CDR3 protein: ASRGRVLNTEAF
V gene: TRBV27; CDR3 protein: ASSLVQGAGAF
V gene: TRBV4-2; CDR3 protein: ASSPPTGGLTTNEKLF